This is a list of T cell receptor beta chains from one sample in a study of control samples from healthy donors and cancer patients. Data came from immunoSEQ multiplex PCR; TCRdb stores just in-frame clones and leaves some out. The sample lists tens of thousands of clones; approximately 88% were seen once. Input material: PBMCs. These receptors all stem from a woman aged 50 to 60 with colorectal cancer. The conserved cysteine and the conserved F or W are not part of the CDR3 here.

v_call cdr3_aa
TRBV9 ASSVDGFRNSPLH
TRBV7-8 ASSLGSGVGTEAF
TRBV5-5 ASSLPGAVSGNTIY
TRBV5-1 ASSLGRGETQY
TRBV29-1 SGGSSYNEQF
TRBV2 ASITEINEKLF
TRBV5-5 ASSAGEWDSPLH
TRBV5-8 ASSFDLANNSPLH
TRBV20-1 SAGTYGAQF
TRBV7-3 ASSLIAHGTPLH
TRBV7-9 ASSPTVQGEKLF
TRBV7-2 ASSTTGGAFGRPQH
TRBV10-1 ASPVLDTQY
TRBV6-2/TRBV6-3 ASSYSDRKGLEQF
TRBV7-3 ASGQAGDSPLH
TRBV28 ASSLEAGGPETQY
TRBV6-5 ASSYLGQNSPLH
TRBV6-2/TRBV6-3 ASSARQGANQPQH
TRBV5-5 ASRARTENEKLF
TRBV7-8 ASSLSGPQETQY
TRBV30 AWTPSDSFYNSPLH
TRBV28 ASSRTVNQPQH
TRBV4-1 ASSQGTDSPNQPQH
TRBV15 ATSRDHNEKLF
TRBV13 ASSSLWGGNTEAF
TRBV5-1 ASSLEQVHGYT
TRBV5-1 ASSLESLSGAYNEQF
TRBV5-1 ASSLGQDNYGYT
TRBV4-3 ASSQDDAGWSTEAF
TRBV28 ASSWPSGQFNSPLH
TRBV7-9 ASSWAGGPVGEQF
TRBV5-6 ASSLRQADGYT
TRBV28 ASSSWTLGVETQY
TRBV4-1 ASSKDRGNQPQH
TRBV30 AWSVQRVEYT
TRBV4-1 ASSHKNVLTSGNTIY
TRBV10-2 ASSEGGWNQPQH
TRBV19 ASRWGQAQGGAF
TRBV2 ASIQPLAGGRVEQF
TRBV6-2/TRBV6-3 ASSYSGGFSNQPQH
TRBV6-5 ASSSGTDGYT
TRBV6-6 ASRDSYNQPQH
TRBV2 ASGGATDTQY